The rows below give T cell receptor beta chains drawn from one sample of a study of blood T cell repertoires in COVID-19. The protocol was immunoSEQ multiplex PCR, while the TCRdb copy is restricted to in-frame clones and leaves out a portion. The sample records some 170,000 clones, roughly four fifths being singletons. Sequenced material: peripheral blood. The origin of the receptors is a woman in her forties with COVID-19, enrolled during active disease. Both conserved end residues are part of each CDR3. D genes are given only for firm matches.

V	J	D	DNA	CDR3
TRBV24-1	TRBJ2-5	TRBD1	TGTGCCACGGGACAGAAAGAGACCCAGTACTTC	CATGQKETQYF
TRBV5-1	TRBJ1-6	.	TGCGCCAGCAGCTTGGACGGAGCTAATTCACCCCTCCACTTT	CASSLDGANSPLHF
TRBV6-5	TRBJ1-2	TRBD1	TGTGCCAGCAGTACAGACAGGGTTTCGGCTGGCTACACCTTC	CASSTDRVSAGYTF
TRBV20-1	TRBJ2-7	.	TGCAGTGCTAGTCTAGAACGCTACGAGCAGTACTTC	CSASLERYEQYF
TRBV2	TRBJ2-5	TRBD1	TGTGCCAGCAGGTCGTTACAGGGGAAAGAGACCCAGTACTTC	CASRSLQGKETQYF
TRBV6-5	TRBJ2-2	TRBD1	TGTGCCAGCAGGGGGACAGGGACCGGGGAGCTGTTTTTT	CASRGTGTGELFF
TRBV4-2	TRBJ2-7	TRBD2	TGTGCCAGCAGCCAAGATTTGATCCTAGCGGGAGGGCCACGGGTCCTCGAGCAGTACTTC	CASSQDLILAGGPRVLEQYF
TRBV5-4	TRBJ2-7	TRBD2	TGTGCCAGCAGCGCGGCGGGAGCCATCTCCTACGAGCAGTACTTC	CASSAAGAISYEQYF
TRBV2	TRBJ2-5	.	TGTGCCAGCAGTGAACGAACAGGGAGGGGAGAGACCCAGTACTTC	CASSERTGRGETQYF
TRBV19	TRBJ2-5	.	TGTGCCAGTAGTCTCCTGGAGGGGTCAGGCCAAGAGACCCAGTACTTC	CASSLLEGSGQETQYF
TRBV5-4	TRBJ2-2	TRBD1	TGTGCCAGCAGCTTCGGGGGACAGGCAAACACCGGGGAGCTGTTTTTT	CASSFGGQANTGELFF
TRBV3-1/TRBV3-2	TRBJ2-7	.	TGTGCCAGCAGCCGTTTAGACAGCTCGGACGAGCAGTACTTC	CASSRLDSSDEQYF
TRBV7-8	TRBJ2-1	TRBD2	TGTGCCAGCAGCCTAAAATCGGGGGGGATCTACAATGAGCAGTTCTTC	CASSLKSGGIYNEQFF